This T cell receptor (beta chain) appears in the sequencing data of a study of T-cell reconstitution after alpha-beta-depleted transplantation in children. A few counts support this clonotype. This CDR3 spans 17 amino acids. The germline V gene encodes CDR1 MDHEN and CDR2 SYDVKM. Trimming cost V 8 bases and J 2 bases; bases outside gene matches: 11. This sample's TCRbeta library carried unique molecular identifier barcodes. TCRdb ran MiXCR on the PCR reads and lists one entry per CDR3 protein. In the table there are roughly 500,000 distinct CDR3 sequences, roughly an eighth of which are singletons. This receptor was identified in a human donor who donated a stem cell graft to a child with combined immunodeficiency. V and J are TRBV28 and TRBJ2-7; 14 nucleotides match TRBD2. The material was PBMCs from the stem cell graft donor, obtained from the stem cell graft. CDR3 residues: CASWGTSGGDITYEQYF. Here the CDR3 DNA reads TGTGCCAGCTGGGGGACTAGCGGGGGCGACATAACCTACGAGCAGTACTTC.